A selection of T cell receptor beta chains follows, all from one sample in a study of blood T cell repertoires in COVID-19. The table came from immunoSEQ multiplex PCR; TCRdb's copy has only in-frame clones and leaves some out. This table has roughly 360,000 clones, around 87% appearing once. The source material was PBMCs or T cells enriched from blood (not recorded which). These receptors were obtained from a man under 40 who had recovered from COVID-19. Each CDR3 is given with its conserved first and last residue. Each record gives: D gene, V gene, J gene, clone size, CDR3 DNA, CDR3 protein. The D gene is left open where the match is weak. Size is omitted from some rows. Given values are once, few, many or a class for expanded clones.

-	TRBV19	TRBJ1-2	-	TGTGCCACCCAACCTGGCCAACGGGAAGGCTACACCTTC	CATQPGQREGYTF
TRBD1	TRBV7-9	TRBJ2-1	-	TGTGCCAGCAGCGCTTGGGACAGGGAGGGGTTCTTC	CASSAWDREGFF
-	TRBV5-1	TRBJ1-1	-	TGCGCCAGCAGCTCCCTTGAGTTATCTGCGGCGTACACTGAAGCTTTCTTT	CASSSLELSAAYTEAFF
-	TRBV7-9	TRBJ1-4	-	TGTGCCAGCACCCGGGAAGGGCTTCCTAATGAAAAACTGTTTTTT	CASTREGLPNEKLFF
-	TRBV11-2	TRBJ1-4	-	TGTGCCAGCAGCTCGAATGAAAAACTGTTTTTT	CASSSNEKLFF
TRBD1	TRBV7-8	TRBJ2-7	once	TGTGCCAGCAGCTTAGTACCACAGGGGGGAACAGGCTACGAGCAGTACTTC	CASSLVPQGGTGYEQYF
-	TRBV9	TRBJ2-3	-	TGTGCCAGCAGCGCACGACAAGATACGCAGTATTTT	CASSARQDTQYF
-	TRBV19	TRBJ1-5	-	TGTGCCAGTACCCCTTATAGCAATCAGCCCCAGCATTTT	CASTPYSNQPQHF
TRBD1	TRBV6-5	TRBJ1-1	-	TGTGCCAGCAGTTTCCGGGACAGGGGGAAGAACACTGAAGCTTTCTTT	CASSFRDRGKNTEAFF
TRBD1	TRBV9	TRBJ2-3	once	TGTGCCAGCAGTGAAGATGGGACAGGGACAGATACGCAGTATTTT	CASSEDGTGTDTQYF
TRBD1	TRBV6-5	TRBJ2-3	-	TGTGCCACCAAAGACAGGGACACAGATACGCAGTATTTT	CATKDRDTDTQYF
-	TRBV24-1	TRBJ2-2	few	TGTGCCACCAGCGGACAGACCGGGGAGCTGTTTTTT	CATSGQTGELFF
-	TRBV5-1	TRBJ2-3	-	TGCGCCAGCAGCTTGGCCAGTACAACCACAGATACGCAGTATTTT	CASSLASTTTDTQYF
-	TRBV5-1	TRBJ1-1	-	TGCGCCAGCAGCTTGGTGACAGGCGGAACTGAAGCTTTCTTT	CASSLVTGGTEAFF
TRBD1	TRBV27	TRBJ2-7	once	TGTGCCAGCAGTTTAAGGGGAGTTGTGACAGGGGGCCTGAGCTCCTACGAGCAGTACTTC	CASSLRGVVTGGLSSYEQYF
TRBD1	TRBV4-1	TRBJ1-2	-	TGCGCCAGCAGCCAAGAAGCGACAGGGAGTGCCTATGGCTACACCTTC	CASSQEATGSAYGYTF
-	TRBV7-9	TRBJ2-7	-	TGTGCCAGCAGCTACAGGGCTTCCTACGAGCAGTACTTC	CASSYRASYEQYF
-	TRBV11-2	TRBJ2-1	-	TGTGCCAGCACCTTTACGGGGAATGAGCAGTTCTTC	CASTFTGNEQFF
TRBD1	TRBV18	TRBJ2-4	-	TGTGCCAGCTCACCACAGGGGGCTACGAACATTCAGTACTTC	CASSPQGATNIQYF
-	TRBV27	TRBJ1-5	-	TGTGCCAGCAGTTTAAAGGGCGAGCGGATTCAGCCCCAGCATTTT	CASSLKGERIQPQHF
TRBD1	TRBV5-1	TRBJ1-2	-	TGCGCCAGCAGCTTGGACCCGACAGGGGGCATATTTGGCTACACCTTC	CASSLDPTGGIFGYTF
-	TRBV25-1	TRBJ1-4	-	TGTGCCAGCAGTGACGTTCGACGGGAGGCGTTTGAAAAACTGTTTTTT	CASSDVRREAFEKLFF
-	TRBV9	TRBJ2-2	-	TGTGCCAGCAGCGTCCCCTCCAGGGGAACGAACACCGGGGAGCTGTTTTTT	CASSVPSRGTNTGELFF
TRBD2	TRBV5-1	TRBJ2-3	-	TGCGCCAGCTCCCCTCCTAGCGGGGGCACAGATACGCAGTATTTT	CASSPPSGGTDTQYF
TRBD1	TRBV7-6	TRBJ1-5	-	TGTGCCAGCAGCTTAGGGTCACAGGGGACGGGGCCCCAGCATTTT	CASSLGSQGTGPQHF
-	TRBV6-5	TRBJ1-5	-	TGTGCCAGCAGTTACTCGAAGGGGCAGCCCCAGCATTTT	CASSYSKGQPQHF
-	TRBV5-6	TRBJ1-6	-	TGTGCCAGCAGCTTGCGCGAGAGGAATAATTCACCCCTCCACTTT	CASSLRERNNSPLHF
TRBD1	TRBV10-3	TRBJ2-7	-	TGTGCCATCAGTGAGTCAGAGACAGGGCGACGCGAGCAGTACTTC	CAISESETGRREQYF
TRBD1	TRBV7-8	TRBJ2-5	-	TGTGCCAGCAGCTTCCTCGGGACAGGCTTCCAAGAGACCCAGTACTTC	CASSFLGTGFQETQYF
-	TRBV19	TRBJ2-3	-	TGTGCCAGTAGTATCGGCCCAACAGGGACGAGCACAGATACGCAGTATTTT	CASSIGPTGTSTDTQYF
TRBD1	TRBV18	TRBJ2-7	-	TGTGCCAGCCATGGGGGTCAGGGGGCCTACGAGCAGTACTTC	CASHGGQGAYEQYF
-	TRBV7-8	TRBJ1-2	-	TGTGCCAGCAGCGCCTTGGGAGATTTCTATGGCTACACCTTC	CASSALGDFYGYTF
-	TRBV7-9	TRBJ1-3	-	TGTGCCTTTCCGCTGGGGGCACTCCGGGACACCATATATTTT	CAFPLGALRDTIYF
TRBD1	TRBV5-5	TRBJ1-5	-	TGTGCCAGCAGCTTGGGACAGGGGACGCAACAGCCCCAGCATTTT	CASSLGQGTQQPQHF
TRBD1	TRBV25-1	TRBJ1-2	-	TGTGCCAGCAGTGTGACAGGGGGCTACACCTTC	CASSVTGGYTF
-	TRBV3-1/TRBV3-2	TRBJ1-6	-	TGTGCCAGCAGCCAACCTCAGGGGAATTCACCCCTCCACTTT	CASSQPQGNSPLHF